This T cell receptor (beta chain) comes out of a study of blood T cell repertoires in COVID-19. Overall study context: T cells, B-cell-depleted T cells, or PBMCs provided the cDNA or gDNA that served as material.

Germline V lookup: CDR1 SEHNR, CDR2 FQNEAQ (reference sequence). Unmatched junction bases numbered 4, after V lost 6 bases and J lost 11 bases. The CDR3 is 12 amino acids. Assay: immunoSEQ multiplex PCR; the TCRdb copy retains only in-frame clones and omits some. The data show some 68,000 clones, around 83% seen once. This sequence joins TRBV7-9 and TRBJ1-1, with TRBD1 identical over 12 bases. Sequenced sample: peripheral blood. The receptor's source is a man aged 65 to 85 with acute or convalescent COVID-19. The CDR3 coding sequence is TGTGCCAGCAGTCGGGACAGGGGGCGGGCTTTCTTT. Translated: CASSRDRGRAFF.